This entry describes one TCR beta chain. Its specificity is unknown. The sample is drawn from a study of identical twins. With no exceptions, donors were healthy Caucasians. Points from the study as a whole: A partial confounding effect on zero-insertion analyses could come from invariant MAIT and iNKT cells. Models underestimated out-of-frame TCR alpha sharing in monozygotic twins.

Germline V lookup: CDR1 MDHEN, CDR2 SYDVKM. This CDR3 has 18 amino acids. Trimming at V came to 3 bases and at J to 2 bases, leaving 14 bases not matched to a gene. Unique molecular identifiers were in the cDNA, with template-switch universal primer binding. TCRdb reprocessed the 5' RACE reads with MiXCR, giving one entry per CDR3 protein. Among some 1,700,000 distinct CDR3 sequences, more than 30% were seen once, and the ten largest hold 0.25% to 0.3%. This chain uses TRBV28 with TRBJ2-7; TRBD2 agrees at 9 bases. Sequencing was carried out using cord blood. The clonotype was recovered from a newborn girl in good health. Here the CDR3 DNA reads TGTGCCAGCAGTTTTTTAGCAGGGACTAGCTTGGGGACCTACGAGCAGTACTTC. Translation: CASSFLAGTSLGTYEQYF.